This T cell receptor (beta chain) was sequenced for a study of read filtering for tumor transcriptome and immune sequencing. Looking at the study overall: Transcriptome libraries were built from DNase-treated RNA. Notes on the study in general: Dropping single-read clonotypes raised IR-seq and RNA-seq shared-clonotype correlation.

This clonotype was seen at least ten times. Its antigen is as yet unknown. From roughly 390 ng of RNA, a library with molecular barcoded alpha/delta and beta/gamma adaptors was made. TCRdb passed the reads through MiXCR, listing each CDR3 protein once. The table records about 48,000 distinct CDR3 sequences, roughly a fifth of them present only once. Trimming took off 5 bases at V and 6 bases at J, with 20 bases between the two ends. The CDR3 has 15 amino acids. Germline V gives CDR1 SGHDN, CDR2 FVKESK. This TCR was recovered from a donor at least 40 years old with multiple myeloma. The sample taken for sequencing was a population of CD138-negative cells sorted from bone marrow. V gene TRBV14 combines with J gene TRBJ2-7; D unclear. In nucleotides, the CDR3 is TGTGCCAGCAGCGAAACCAAGGGCTCGGCAATCGAGCAGTACTTC. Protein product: CASSETKGSAIEQYF.